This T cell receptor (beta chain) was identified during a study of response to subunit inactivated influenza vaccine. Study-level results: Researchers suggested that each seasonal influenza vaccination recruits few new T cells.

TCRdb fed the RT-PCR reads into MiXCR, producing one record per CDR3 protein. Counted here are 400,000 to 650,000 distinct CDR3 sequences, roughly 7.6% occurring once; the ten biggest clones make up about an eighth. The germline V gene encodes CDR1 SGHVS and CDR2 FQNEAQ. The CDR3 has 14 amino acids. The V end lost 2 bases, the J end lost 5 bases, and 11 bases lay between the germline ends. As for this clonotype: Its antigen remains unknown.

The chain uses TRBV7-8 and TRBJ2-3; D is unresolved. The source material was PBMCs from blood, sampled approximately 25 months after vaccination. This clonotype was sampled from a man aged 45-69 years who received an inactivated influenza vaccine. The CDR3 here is CASSLFASGDTQYF. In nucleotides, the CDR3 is TGTGCCAGCAGCTTATTTGCCAGTGGAGATACGCAGTATTTT.